This T cell receptor (beta chain) was sequenced during a study of T cells in Graves' hyperthyroidism and ophthalmopathy. Study conclusions and caveats: The majority of expanded thyroid clonotypes above 0.001 also appeared in blood.

Newly diagnosed hyperthyroidism, duration under 2 months, in patients aged 18 to 65. A patient was excluded if there was uncontrolled infection, other autoimmune disease, pregnancy or lactation. RNA transcripts gave rise to amplified TCR beta CDR3 regions. Researchers ran a first-round RT-PCR on the TCR CDR3 using the HTBI primer set. One entry per CDR3 protein results from TCRdb running MiXCR on the multiplex PCR reads. The sample carries around 480,000 distinct CDR3 sequences, over 13% recorded once. V was pared by 11 bases and J by 6 bases, with 11 bases between. The CDR3 runs 11 residues. Germline V gene lookup returns CDR1 SNHLY and CDR2 FYNNEI. Concerning this clonotype itself: Its antigen remains unidentified.

This chain connects TRBV2 to TRBJ2-1, with D uncertain. The TCR sequence derives from a woman aged 18 to 35 with Graves' hyperthyroidism. Sequencing was carried out using blood. The CDR3 region is CALGPANEQFF. DNA of the CDR3: TGTGCCCTAGGGCCCGCCAATGAGCAGTTCTTC.